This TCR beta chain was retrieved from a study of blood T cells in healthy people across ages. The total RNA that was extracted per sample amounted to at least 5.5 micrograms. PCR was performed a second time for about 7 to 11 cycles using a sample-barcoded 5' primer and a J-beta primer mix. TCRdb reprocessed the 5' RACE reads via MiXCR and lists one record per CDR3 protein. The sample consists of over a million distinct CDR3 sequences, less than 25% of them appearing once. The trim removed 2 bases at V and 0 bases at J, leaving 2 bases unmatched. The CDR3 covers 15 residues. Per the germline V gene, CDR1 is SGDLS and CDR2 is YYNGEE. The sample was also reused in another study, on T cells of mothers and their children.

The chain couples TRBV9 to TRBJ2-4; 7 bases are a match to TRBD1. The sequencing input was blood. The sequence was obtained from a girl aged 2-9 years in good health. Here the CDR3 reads CASSVGTVAKNIQYF. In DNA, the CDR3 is TGTGCCAGCAGCGTGGGGACAGTAGCCAAAAACATTCAGTACTTC.